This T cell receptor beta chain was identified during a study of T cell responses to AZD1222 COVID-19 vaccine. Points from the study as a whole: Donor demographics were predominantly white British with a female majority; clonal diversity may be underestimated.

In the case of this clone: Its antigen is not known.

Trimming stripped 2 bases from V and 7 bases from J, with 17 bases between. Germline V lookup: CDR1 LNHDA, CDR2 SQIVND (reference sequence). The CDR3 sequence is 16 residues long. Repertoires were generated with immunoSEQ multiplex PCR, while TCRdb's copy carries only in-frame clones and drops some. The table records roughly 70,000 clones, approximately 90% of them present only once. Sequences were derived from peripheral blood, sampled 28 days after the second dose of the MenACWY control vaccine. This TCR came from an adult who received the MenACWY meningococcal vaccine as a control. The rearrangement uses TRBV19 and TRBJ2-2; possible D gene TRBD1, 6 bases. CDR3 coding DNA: TGTGCCAGTAGTATAATGGGGGAGAGGGGGAACGGGGAGCTGTTTTTT. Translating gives CASSIMGERGNGELFF.